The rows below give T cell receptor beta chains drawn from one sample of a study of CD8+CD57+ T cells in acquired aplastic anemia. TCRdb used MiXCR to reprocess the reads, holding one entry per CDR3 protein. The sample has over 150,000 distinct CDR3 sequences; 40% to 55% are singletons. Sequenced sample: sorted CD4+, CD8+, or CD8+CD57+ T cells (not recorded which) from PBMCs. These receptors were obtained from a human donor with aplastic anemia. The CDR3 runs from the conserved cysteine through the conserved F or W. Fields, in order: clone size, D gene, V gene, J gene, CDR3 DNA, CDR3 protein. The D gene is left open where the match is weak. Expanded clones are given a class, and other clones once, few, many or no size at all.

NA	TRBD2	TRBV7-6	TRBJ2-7	TGTGCCAGCAGCGGACTAGCTAACGAGCAGTACTTC	CASSGLANEQYF
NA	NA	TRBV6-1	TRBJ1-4	TGTGCCAGCAGCCTCTGGGGGGTTAATGAAAAACTGTTTTTT	CASSLWGVNEKLFF
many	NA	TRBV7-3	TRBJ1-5	TGTGCCAGCAGCTTAACGGGGGGTCAGCCCCAGCATTTT	CASSLTGGQPQHF
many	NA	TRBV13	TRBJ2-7	TGTGCCAGCAGCTTAGCTGGTCCAGGCTCCTACGAGCAGTACTTC	CASSLAGPGSYEQYF
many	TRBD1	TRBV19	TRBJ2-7	TGTGCCAGTAGTGAGGGGGCTTACGAGCAGTACTTC	CASSEGAYEQYF
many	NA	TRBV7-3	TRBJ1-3	TGTGCCAGCAGCCTGGCTCTGGACAGTGGAAACACCATATATTTT	CASSLALDSGNTIYF
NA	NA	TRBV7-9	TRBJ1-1	TGTGCCAGCAGCCACTTAAGCACTGAAGCTTTCTTT	CASSHLSTEAFF
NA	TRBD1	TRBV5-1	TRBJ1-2	TGCGCCAGCAAAAGGGACAGGCTGGATGGCTACACCTTC	CASKRDRLDGYTF
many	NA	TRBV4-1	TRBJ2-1	TGCGCCAGCAGCCAAGTTCGGGTGGCCCCCGGGCAGTTCTTC	CASSQVRVAPGQFF
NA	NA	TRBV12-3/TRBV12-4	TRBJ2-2	TGTGCCAGCACCCAGGACGGGGAGCTGTTTTTT	CASTQDGELFF
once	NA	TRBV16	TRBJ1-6	TGTGCCAGCAGCGCCCTATACACAGGTTCCCCCGATTCACCCCTCCACTTT	CASSALYTGSPDSPLHF
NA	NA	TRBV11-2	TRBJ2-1	TGTGCCAGCAGCCCCCGCGGCGGAATGAGCTCCTACAATGAGCAGTTCTTC	CASSPRGGMSSYNEQFF
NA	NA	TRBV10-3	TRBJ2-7	TGTGACAGAGGTCCCGAGCAGTACTTC	CDRGPEQYF
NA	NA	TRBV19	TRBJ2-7	TGTGCCAGTAGTATAGCCGGGACATCCTACGAGCAGTACTTC	CASSIAGTSYEQYF
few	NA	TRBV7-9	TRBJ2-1	TGTGCCAGCAGACTTCAGGGAAATGAGCAGTTCTTC	CASRLQGNEQFF
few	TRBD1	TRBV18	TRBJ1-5	TGTGCCAGCTCACTTTCGGCAGGGGGCTATCAGCCCCAGCATTTT	CASSLSAGGYQPQHF
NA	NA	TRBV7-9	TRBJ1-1	TGTGCCAGCAGCTTGCAGCGGCGGACTGAAGCCTTCTTT	CASSLQRRTEAFF
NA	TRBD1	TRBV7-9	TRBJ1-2	TGTGCCAGCAGCTTAGGGGACAGAAAAAGCTATGGCTACACCTTC	CASSLGDRKSYGYTF
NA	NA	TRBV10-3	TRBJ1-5	TGTGCCATCAGTGACGCTTTAAGGGATAGCAATCAGCCCCAGCATTTT	CAISDALRDSNQPQHF
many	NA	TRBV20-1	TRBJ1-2	TGCAGTGCCCCGAGTAAAGGGTTTAACTATGGCTACACCTTC	CSAPSKGFNYGYTF
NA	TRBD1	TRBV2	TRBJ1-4	TGTGCCAGCAGCCGACAACCGGGACAGGGTAATGAAAAACTGTTTTTT	CASSRQPGQGNEKLFF
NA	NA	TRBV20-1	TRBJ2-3	TGCAGTGCTAGAGTATGGGGAGATACGCAGTATTTT	CSARVWGDTQYF
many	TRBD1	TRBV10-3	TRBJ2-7	TGTGCCAAACTACCGGGACAGGGCTACGAGCAGTACTTC	CAKLPGQGYEQYF
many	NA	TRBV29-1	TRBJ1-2	TGCAGCGCGCGGACAGCCTCTAACTATGGCTACACCTTC	CSARTASNYGYTF
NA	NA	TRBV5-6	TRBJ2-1	TGTGCCAGCAGCTTAGGACACACACCTGACAATGAGCAGTTCTTC	CASSLGHTPDNEQFF
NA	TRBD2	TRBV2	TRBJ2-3	TGTGCCAGCAGTGGTGGGACTAGCGGAGACACAGATACGCAGTATTTT	CASSGGTSGDTDTQYF
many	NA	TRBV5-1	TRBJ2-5	TGCGCCAGCAGCTTGACTTCGCCGGACCGAGAGACCCAGTACTTC	CASSLTSPDRETQYF
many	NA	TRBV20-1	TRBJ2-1	TGCAGTGCTAGAGGAACCCTTCAGCAGGGACTGGAGTACAATGAGCAGTTCTTC	CSARGTLQQGLEYNEQFF
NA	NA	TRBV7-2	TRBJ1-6	TGTGCCAGCAGCTTATCAGGGGAGGGTTCACCCCTCCACTTT	CASSLSGEGSPLHF
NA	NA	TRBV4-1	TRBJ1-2	TGCGCCAGCAGCCACCCCTTTTCCGGGACCTATGGCTACACCTTC	CASSHPFSGTYGYTF
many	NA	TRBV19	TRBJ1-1	TGTGCCAGTAGCAAAGAGGGGGGAATTGGCCCTGAAGCTTTCTTT	CASSKEGGIGPEAFF
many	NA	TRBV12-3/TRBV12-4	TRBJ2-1	TGTGCCAGCAGCCACCCCGGGACCCTTCTTAATGAGCAGTTCTTC	CASSHPGTLLNEQFF
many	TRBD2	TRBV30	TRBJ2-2	TGTGCCTGGAGCGCGAGCGGGGAGTCCACCGGGGAGCTGTTTTTT	CAWSASGESTGELFF
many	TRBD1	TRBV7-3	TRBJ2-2	TGTGCCAGCAGCCGGACAGGGATCATGGAGGCCGGGGAGCTGTTTTTT	CASSRTGIMEAGELFF
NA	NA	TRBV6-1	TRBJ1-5	TGTGCCAGCAGACCAGGGGATCAGCCCCAGCATTTT	CASRPGDQPQHF
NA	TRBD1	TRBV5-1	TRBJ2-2	TGCGCCAGCTCGACAGGGCCGGTCACCGGGAAGCTGTTTTTT	CASSTGPVTGKLFF
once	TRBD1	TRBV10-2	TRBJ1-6	TGCGCCAGCAGTGAACAGGGGAATTGGGGATCACCCCTCCACTTT	CASSEQGNWGSPLHF
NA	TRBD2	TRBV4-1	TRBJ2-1	TGCGCCAGCAGCCAGGAACTAGCGGGAGCCTACAATGAGCAGTTCTTC	CASSQELAGAYNEQFF
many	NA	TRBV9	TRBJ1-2	TGTGCCAGCAGCGTATTTGATTCCGGTGGAGGGGATGGCTACACCTTC	CASSVFDSGGGDGYTF
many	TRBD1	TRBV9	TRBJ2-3	TGTGCCAGCAGCGTAGGGGACAGGGGGCGAGATACGCAGTATTTT	CASSVGDRGRDTQYF
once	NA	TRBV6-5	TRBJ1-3	TGTGCCAGCAGTTACTCTGGGGCAGGGCCTGGAAACACCATATATTTT	CASSYSGAGPGNTIYF
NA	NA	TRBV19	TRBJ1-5	TGTGCCAGTAGTCACTGGGGTGTTAGCCAGCCCCAGCATTTT	CASSHWGVSQPQHF
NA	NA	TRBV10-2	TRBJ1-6	TGCGCCAGCAGCTCCTATACCAATTCACCCCCCCACTTT	CASSSYTNSPPHF
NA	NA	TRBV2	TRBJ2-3	TGTGCCACCAGGGAGGGGGGGCTCACAGATACGCAGTATTTT	CATREGGLTDTQYF
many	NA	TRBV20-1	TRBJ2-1	TGCAGTGCTAGAGATCCGGGGATCAATGAGCAGTTCTTC	CSARDPGINEQFF
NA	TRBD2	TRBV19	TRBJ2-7	TGTGCCAGTAGTCTTCAGCGGGGAACCTACGAGCAGTACTTC	CASSLQRGTYEQYF
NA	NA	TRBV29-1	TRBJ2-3	TGCAGCTTGGGCACAGATACGCAGTATTTT	CSLGTDTQYF
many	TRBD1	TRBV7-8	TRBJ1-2	TGTGCCAGCAGCCCAGACAGGGGGCATGGCTACACCTTC	CASSPDRGHGYTF
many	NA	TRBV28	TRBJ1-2	TGTGCCAGCACCTCCTCGGCCCAACTCTATGGCTACACCTTC	CASTSSAQLYGYTF
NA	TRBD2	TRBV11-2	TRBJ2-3	TGTGCCAGCAGCTACGAGGCTAGCGGGAGCGCAGATACGCAGTATTTT	CASSYEASGSADTQYF
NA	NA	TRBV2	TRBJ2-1	TGTGCCAGCAGTGAGGTTTACTACAGGAATGAGCAGTTCTTC	CASSEVYYRNEQFF
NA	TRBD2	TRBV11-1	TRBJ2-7	TGTGCCAGCAGCTATAAACGGACTAGCGGGACGGGGAAGTACGAGCAGTACTTC	CASSYKRTSGTGKYEQYF
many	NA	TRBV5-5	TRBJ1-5	TGTGCCAGCAGCTTGCTGGGTGCGAGTCAGCCCCAGCATTTT	CASSLLGASQPQHF
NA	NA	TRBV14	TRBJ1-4	TGTGCCAGCAGCCACGGACCGGGGCAGCGGGTAAATGAAAAACTGTTTTTT	CASSHGPGQRVNEKLFF
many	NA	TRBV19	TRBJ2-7	TGTGCCAGTAGTATAGCGACCAAACAGCCAGATTACGAGCAGTACTTC	CASSIATKQPDYEQYF